This entry concerns a single TCR beta chain. What it binds is not known. Each single cDNA molecule received a unique molecular identifier. MiXCR, applied by TCRdb to the 5' RACE reads, yields one record per CDR3 protein. The table includes roughly 42,000 distinct CDR3 sequences, less than 15% detected once. The CDR3 spans 14 residues. The V segment lost 4 bases and the J segment 8 bases; nucleotides outside the gene matches: 6. Germline CDR1 reads SGHNT; CDR2 reads YYREEE (reference sequence). The data belong to a study of early T cells in non-severe SARS-CoV-2 infection. Overall study findings and caveats: Sequences matched to VDJdb favored anti-spike CD8 responses, while private and CD4 specificities were missed.

V gene TRBV5-4 combines with J gene TRBJ2-1, with 10 bases lining up with TRBD2. This TCR came from an adult who was a healthcare worker with PCR-confirmed SARS-CoV-2 infection or an uninfected control (not recorded which). The source material was whole blood. CDR3 in DNA: TGTGCCAGCAGCCACAGCGGGAGGGTCGATGAGCAGTTCTTC. Amino acids: CASSHSGRVDEQFF.